Presented here are 22 T cell receptor beta chains from one specimen sequenced in a study of spatial heterogeneity in lung cancer. Which antigens these TCRs recognize remains unknown. Specified time point: sample taken at primary tumor resection. MiXCR, run by TCRdb on the 5' RACE reads, gives a single entry per CDR3 protein. The table has about 3,000 distinct CDR3 sequences, under 6.5% seen once. Regarding the study as a whole: It was found that expanded intratumoral alpha and beta TCR counts tracked tumor mutation counts.

The material sequenced was lung tumor tissue, taken at surgery. These receptors originate from a male donor with early-stage non-small cell lung cancer.

The chain couples TRBV11-1 to TRBJ1-1, with TRBD1 matching over 9 bases. CDR1 and CDR2 (germline): SGHAT, FQDESV (reference sequence). With 5 bases clipped from V and 7 bases from J, the junction kept 5 bases outside the gene matches. The CDR3 has 13 amino acids. CDR3 coding DNA: TGTGCCAGCAGCAGGCTGGGACAGGGTGAAGCTTTCTTT. This codes for CASSRLGQGEAFF.

This clonotype is medium-sized within its sample. CDR3 nucleotides: TGTGCCAGCAGTTTAGTAGGGGGTAGAACAGATACGCAGTATTTT. Its translation is CASSLVGGRTDTQYF. This rearrangement joins TRBV12-3 or TRBV12-4 to TRBJ2-3, with a tentative D call TRBD1 (6 bases). V lost 1 base, J lost 3 bases, and 11 bases lay in between. The CDR3 has 15 amino acids.

This clonotype was observed at least ten times. The V call is TRBV13, the J call TRBJ2-7; possible D gene TRBD2, 6 bases. Germline V gene data show CDR1 as PRHDT and CDR2 as FYEKMQ (reference sequence). Deletions cut 0 bases from V and 4 bases from J, with 10 bases between. This CDR3 is built from 14 residues. The CDR3 protein is CASSLGGGFYEQYF. The CDR3 coding sequence is TGTGCCAGCAGCTTAGGGGGAGGATTTTACGAGCAGTACTTC.

Judged by abundance, this clonotype is large (0.1 to 1%). In nucleotides, the CDR3 is TGCAGCGTTGAAGGCCTGAACACCGGGGAGCTGTTTTTT. Amino acids: CSVEGLNTGELFF. The chain combines TRBV29-1 with TRBJ2-2; no definite D call. Germline CDR1 and CDR2: SQVTM and ANQGSEA. The length of the CDR3 is 13 residues. The germline V and J ends were trimmed by 1 base and 1 base, with 4 bases remaining between them.

Sample share makes this clonotype medium-sized. The rearrangement joins TRBV12-3 or TRBV12-4 to TRBJ2-7; D perhaps matches TRBD2 (5 bases). The CDR3 is 14 residues long. V dropped 3 bases and J dropped 5 bases, with 14 bases sitting between them. Written as DNA, the CDR3 is TGTGCCAGCAGTTTTAACGGGATAAACAACGAGCAGTACTTC. Translating it yields CASSFNGINNEQYF.

This clonotype is labeled as medium-sized. This sequence joins TRBV6-6 and TRBJ2-7; the D is unclear. The CDR3 contains 13 residues. Trimming took 6 bases from V and 4 from J, leaving 13 bases between them. Germline CDR1 and CDR2: MNHNY and SVGAGI (reference sequence). CDR3 DNA sequence: TGTGCCAGCAGGCCCTCCCCCGAGTACGAGCAGTACTTC. Its translation: CASRPSPEYEQYF.

This clonotype rates as medium-sized. The chain uses TRBV6-2 or TRBV6-3 and TRBJ1-2; 11 bases align to TRBD1. Unmatched junction bases numbered 2, after V lost 5 bases and J lost 6 bases. The CDR3 spans 13 residues. The germline V gene has CDR1 MNHEY and CDR2 SVGEGT. This CDR3 reads CASSRTGGHGYTF. The CDR3 DNA reads TGTGCCAGCAGTCGGACAGGGGGCCATGGCTACACCTTC.

Judged by abundance, this clonotype is medium-sized. The chain carries TRBV6-2 or TRBV6-3 and TRBJ2-6; D is unclear. The germline V gene encodes CDR1 MNHEY and CDR2 SVGEGT. V lost 3 bases and J 1 base, leaving 1 base between the germline ends. The CDR3 is 13 amino acids. CDR3 in amino acids: CASSYSGANVLTF. The CDR3 DNA follows: TGTGCCAGCAGTTATTCTGGGGCCAACGTCCTGACTTTC.

This clonotype ranks as medium-sized. This chain's CDR3 is CASSYHASGANVLTF. CDR3 sequence (DNA): TGTGCCAGCAGTTACCACGCCTCTGGGGCCAACGTCCTGACTTTC. J is TRBJ2-6 and V is TRBV6-2 or TRBV6-3; D not certain. The CDR3 length is 15 residues. Germline assignment: CDR1 MNHEY and CDR2 SVGEGT. Trimming took 2 bases from V and 0 from J, leaving 5 bases between them.

Within the sample, this clonotype is medium-sized. CDR3 coding DNA: TGTGCCAGCAGCCACGGGACTGCGGCTGCTAACTATGGCTACACCTTC. Its translation is CASSHGTAAANYGYTF. V and J are TRBV7-2 and TRBJ1-2; D possibly corresponds to TRBD1 (5 bases). Germline V gene lookup returns CDR1 SGHTA and CDR2 FQGNSA. The CDR3 covers 16 residues. The V and J ends lost 5 bases and 0 bases respectively, with 16 bases between them.

This clonotype is termed medium-sized (0.01 to 0.1%). The rearrangement uses TRBV28 and TRBJ2-1, with D perhaps given as TRBD1 or TRBD2 (6 bases each). V dropped 6 bases and J dropped 2 bases, with 14 bases sitting between them. Germline CDR1 reads MDHEN; CDR2 reads SYDVKM. The CDR3 loop spans 15 amino acids. The CDR3 is CASRVEGGPYNEQFF. DNA of the CDR3: TGTGCCAGCAGGGTAGAGGGGGGTCCCTACAATGAGCAGTTCTTC.

Relative to its sample, this clonotype is medium-sized. The gene calls are TRBV6-1 and TRBJ1-4; TRBD1 is a possible D gene (5 bases). V lost 11 bases and J 0 bases, leaving 7 bases between the germline ends. The CDR3 runs 12 residues. Germline lookup yields CDR1 MNHNS and CDR2 SASEGT. The CDR3 loop reads CALGATNEKLFF. In DNA form, the CDR3 reads TGTGCCCTGGGGGCAACTAATGAAAAACTGTTTTTT.

Relative to its sample, this clonotype is medium-sized. This CDR3 is CSAPPAGILTEAFF. CDR3 coding DNA: TGCAGTGCTCCGCCAGCGGGGATACTCACTGAAGCTTTCTTT. This chain links TRBV20-1 with TRBJ1-1; no reliable D call. Germline CDR1 is DFQATT and CDR2 is SNEGSKA (reference sequence). The CDR3 is 14 residues long. The V end was cut by 5 bases, the J end by 4 bases, with 17 bases between.

This clonotype is deemed medium-sized (0.01 to 0.1%). The V and J genes are TRBV7-2 and TRBJ2-1; 7 nucleotides agree with TRBD2. The CDR3 has 14 residues. The J segment lost 5 bases and the V segment lost 8 bases, leaving 9 bases of the junction unmatched. The germline CDR1 and CDR2 sequences are SGHTA and FQGNSA. The DNA for the CDR3 is TGTGCCAGCCGTTTGGGGCGGGGGAACAATGAGCAGTTCTTC. Translated: CASRLGRGNNEQFF.

This clonotype is categorized as medium-sized. The J gene is TRBJ2-1, the V gene TRBV7-2; tentatively, D is TRBD1 (6 bases). Germline loops: CDR1 SGHTA, CDR2 FQGNSA. This CDR3 is 15 amino acids long. Trimming removed 4 bases at V and 0 bases at J, with 10 bases between. The chain's CDR3 is CASSSDRSSYNEQFF. For the CDR3, the DNA is TGTGCCAGCAGCTCCGACAGGAGCTCCTACAATGAGCAGTTCTTC. The whole variable domain, filled in from reference TRBV7-2 and TRBJ2-1, reads GAGVSQSPSNKVTEKGKDVELRCDPISGHTALYWYRQSLGQGLEFLIYFQGNSAPDKSGLPSDRFSAERTGGSVSTLTIQRTQQEDSAVYLCASSSDRSSYNEQFFGPGTRLTVL.

By sample fraction, this clonotype is medium-sized. This chain uses TRBV27 with TRBJ1-6, with D perhaps TRBD1 (5 bases). This CDR3 is built from 15 residues. Germline V gene data show CDR1 as MNHEY and CDR2 as SMNVEV (reference sequence). V was trimmed by 1 base and J by 10 bases, leaving 14 bases between them. This CDR3 reads CASSLLEGKASPLHF. In nucleotides, the CDR3 is TGTGCCAGCAGTTTATTGGAGGGGAAAGCCTCACCCCTCCACTTT.

Judged by abundance, this clonotype is medium-sized. V gene TRBV6-5 combines with J gene TRBJ1-6; D gene ambiguous. Trimming took 2 bases from V and 11 from J, leaving 10 bases between them. This CDR3 is built from 13 residues. Germline values: CDR1 MNHEY, CDR2 SVGAGI. Here the CDR3 reads CASSYARQPPLHF. The CDR3 DNA reads as TGTGCCAGCAGTTACGCCAGGCAACCACCCCTCCACTTT.

This clonotype is medium-sized (0.01 to 0.1%). The chain is built from TRBV5-1 and TRBJ2-2, with TRBD2 identical over 9 bases. The germline CDR1 and CDR2 sequences are SGHRS and YFSETQ. Germline trimming cut 1 base from V and 7 bases from J; bases unmatched to any gene: 5. This CDR3 spans 15 amino acids. The CDR3 region is CASSLLAGAVGELFF. As DNA, the CDR3 is TGCGCCAGCAGCTTGTTAGCGGGAGCGGTCGGGGAGCTGTTTTTT.

There are many counts of this clonotype. The gene calls are TRBV3-1 and TRBJ2-5, with 7 bases matching TRBD1. Germline V CDR1 and CDR2: LGHDT, YNNKEL (reference sequence). J gave up 3 bases and V 4 bases, and 2 bases lay outside the gene matches. The CDR3 extends over 13 amino acids. The CDR3 spells CASSRDREETQYF. CDR3 coding DNA: TGTGCCAGCAGCCGAGACAGGGAAGAGACCCAGTACTTC.

This clonotype qualifies as medium-sized. The chain has TRBV11-2 and TRBJ1-1; D is perhaps TRBD1 (5 bases). Between the trimmed V and J ends, which lost 5 bases and 5 bases, there was a span of 12 bases. The CDR3 covers 13 residues. CDR1 and CDR2 (germline): SGHAT, FQNNGV. The CDR3 region has the DNA TGTGCCAGCAGCCAAACCAGGGTGACTGAAGCTTTCTTT. This codes for CASSQTRVTEAFF.

This clonotype rates as medium-sized. V and J are TRBV5-1 and TRBJ2-3; 15 positions agree with TRBD2. CDR1 and CDR2 (germline): SGHRS, YFSETQ. The V segment lost 4 bases and the J segment 6 bases; nucleotides outside the gene matches: 6. The CDR3 has 16 amino acids. CDR3 bases: TGCGCCAGCAGCCCCGGACTAGCGGGAGGGATGGATACGCAGTATTTT. Its translation: CASSPGLAGGMDTQYF.

By share, this clonotype counts as medium-sized. The chain links TRBV6-6 to TRBJ1-1; D ambiguous. The germline V gene encodes CDR1 MNHNY and CDR2 SVGAGI (reference sequence). The CDR3 extends over 13 amino acids. V lost 5 bases and J lost 6, with 13 bases in between. In DNA, the CDR3 is TGTGCCAGCAGTAATCAGGTAGAACCTGAAGCTTTCTTT. It encodes CASSNQVEPEAFF.